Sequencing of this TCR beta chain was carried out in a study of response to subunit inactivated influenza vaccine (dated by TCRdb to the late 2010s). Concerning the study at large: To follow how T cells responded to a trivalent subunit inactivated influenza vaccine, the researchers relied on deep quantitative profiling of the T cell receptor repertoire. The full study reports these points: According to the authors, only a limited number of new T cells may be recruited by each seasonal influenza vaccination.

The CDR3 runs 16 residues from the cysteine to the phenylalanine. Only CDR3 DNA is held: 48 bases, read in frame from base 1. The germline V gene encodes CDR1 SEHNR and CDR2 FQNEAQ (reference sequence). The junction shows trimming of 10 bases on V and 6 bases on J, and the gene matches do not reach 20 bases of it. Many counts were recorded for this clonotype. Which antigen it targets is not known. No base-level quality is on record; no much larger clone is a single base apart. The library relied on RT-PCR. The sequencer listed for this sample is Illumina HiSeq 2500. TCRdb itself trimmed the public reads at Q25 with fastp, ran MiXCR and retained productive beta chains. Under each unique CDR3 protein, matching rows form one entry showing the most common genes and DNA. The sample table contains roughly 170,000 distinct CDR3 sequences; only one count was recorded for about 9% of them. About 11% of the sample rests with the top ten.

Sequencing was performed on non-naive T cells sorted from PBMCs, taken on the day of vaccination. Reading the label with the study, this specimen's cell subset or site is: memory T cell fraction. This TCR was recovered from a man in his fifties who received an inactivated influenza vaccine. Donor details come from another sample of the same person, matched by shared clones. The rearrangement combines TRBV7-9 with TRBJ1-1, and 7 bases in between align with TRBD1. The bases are TGTGCCACCGGGAACAGGGGATGGTGGCGCAGCCCTGAAGCTTTCTTT. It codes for CATGNRGWWRSPEAFF.